This T cell receptor beta chain was documented in a study of CD8 T cells in ankylosing spondylitis. Overall study findings and caveats: The authors reported significant enrichment of disease-linked clones in matched ankylosing spondylitis synovial fluid. Within peripheral blood, clones linked to disease were CD8+ and relatively rare.

This clonotype occurred many times. The antigen is unknown. TCRdb passed the 5' RACE reads through MiXCR, listing each CDR3 protein once. The sample shows roughly 220,000 distinct CDR3 sequences, approximately 10% of them seen only once. With 4 bases clipped from V and 3 bases from J, the junction kept 6 bases outside the gene matches. The CDR3 has 15 amino acids. The germline gives CDR1 SGHRS, CDR2 YFSETQ. Sequenced input: blood, either unsorted or a sorted T cell fraction (not recorded which). The rearrangement links TRBV5-1 to TRBJ2-3, with 9 bases matching TRBD2. This clonotype was sampled from a male donor with ankylosing spondylitis or in good health (not recorded which). CDR3 in DNA: TGCGCCAGCAGCCCTAAGCGGGGGGATACAGATACGCAGTATTTT. Its translation is CASSPKRGDTDTQYF.